One and the same sample provided the 13 T cell receptor beta chains below, sequenced in a study of shared clonotypes between healthy human individuals. Profiled with immunoSEQ multiplex PCR; TCRdb holds only in-frame clones, not every one. The sample has hundreds of thousands of clones, 85% to 95% seen once. CD45RO negativity and positive selection for CCR7 defined naive CD8 cells, a population that excluded terminally differentiated effector memory CD45RA+ cells. Specimen: naive CD8+ T cells sorted from blood. These receptors were collected from a woman aged 25 to 39 in good health.

The V call is TRBV7-9, the J call TRBJ2-2, with no clear D. The V end was cut by 6 bases, the J end by 0 bases, with 11 bases between. The CDR3 loop spans 15 amino acids. Germline V gene data show CDR1 as SEHNR and CDR2 as FQNEAQ (reference sequence). This CDR3 reads CASSLRRTNTGELFF. The CDR3 coding sequence is TGTGCCAGCAGTTTACGGCGGACGAACACCGGGGAGCTGTTTTTT.

This clone occurred once. Other DNA sequences in this specimen translate into the identical CDR3. J is TRBJ2-7 and V is TRBV2; TRBD2 aligns across 11 bases. CDR3 size: 15 residues. In germline, CDR1 is SNHLY, CDR2 FYNNEI. The J segment lost 0 bases and the V segment lost 6 bases, leaving 4 bases of the junction unmatched. The CDR3 nucleotides are TGTGCCAGCAGAGCCGGGACTAGCGGCTCCTACGAGCAGTACTTC. Translating it yields CASRAGTSGSYEQYF.

The gene calls are TRBV13 and TRBJ2-7; D is unresolved. Trimming removed 5 bases from V and 2 bases from J, with 7 bases in between. CDR3 length: 12 residues. Germline CDR1 and CDR2: PRHDT and FYEKMQ (reference sequence). The CDR3 sequence: CASSKDAYEQYF. The CDR3 DNA is TGTGCCAGCAGCAAGGACGCCTACGAGCAGTACTTC.

J is TRBJ2-3 and V is TRBV2; 8 bases are shared with TRBD1. V shed 3 bases and J 7 bases; nucleotides not matched to a gene: 9. The CDR3 spans 15 residues. The germline V gene has CDR1 SNHLY and CDR2 FYNNEI. The DNA of the CDR3 is TGTGCCAGCAGTGACGGTCAGGGGGCTTGGTATACGCAGTATTTT. This encodes CASSDGQGAWYTQYF.

Notes on this clone: Other DNA sequences in this specimen translate into the identical CDR3. The chain couples TRBV30 to TRBJ1-5; D remains ambiguous. Germline V lookup: CDR1 GTSNPN, CDR2 SVGIG (reference sequence). The CDR3 length is 13 residues. Trimming took 4 bases from V and 0 from J, leaving 7 bases between them. The CDR3 here is CAWNSYSNQPQHF. The CDR3 nucleotides are TGTGCCTGGAACTCTTATAGCAATCAGCCCCAGCATTTT.

J is TRBJ2-1 and V is TRBV10-2; 9 bases are a match to TRBD2. CDR3 length equals 12 residues. V lost 7 bases, J lost 5 bases, and 0 bases stayed unmatched. CDR1 is WSHSY and CDR2 is SAAADI in the germline V gene. The CDR3 DNA follows: TGCGCCAGCAAGCGGGAGGACAATGAGCAGTTCTTC. It is translated as CASKREDNEQFF.

The V call is TRBV5-4, the J call TRBJ1-1; TRBD1 might be the D (5 bases). This CDR3 is built from 12 residues. Germline CDR1 SGHNT, CDR2 YYREEE (reference sequence). The germline V and J ends were trimmed by 0 bases and 7 bases, with 7 bases remaining between them. CDR3 residues: CASSLVGVEAFF. The CDR3 DNA follows: TGTGCCAGCAGCTTGGTGGGGGTTGAAGCTTTCTTT.

This chain connects TRBV11-2 to TRBJ2-7, with 7 nucleotides matching TRBD2. With 1 base clipped from V and 6 bases from J, the junction kept 12 bases outside the gene matches. This CDR3 region has 16 residues. Germline V gene lookup returns CDR1 SGHAT and CDR2 FQNNGV. CDR3 residues: CASSLAGDYFTLEQYF. CDR3 bases: TGTGCCAGCAGCTTAGCTGGGGACTACTTTACCCTCGAGCAGTACTTC.

V is TRBV6-1 and J is TRBJ2-7; TRBD1 is a possible D gene (5 bases). The CDR3 is 15 residues long. V lost 3 bases and J lost 0, with 12 bases in between. Germline V gene lookup returns CDR1 MNHNS and CDR2 SASEGT. CDR3 sequence: CASSDFRGSSYEQYF. DNA for the CDR3: TGTGCCAGCAGTGATTTTAGGGGTAGCTCCTACGAGCAGTACTTC.

This clone appeared once. The V call is TRBV27, the J call TRBJ2-3; D is unresolved. The CDR3 is 13 amino acids. V dropped 3 bases and J dropped 6 bases, with 10 bases sitting between them. CDR1 MNHEY and CDR2 SMNVEV come from the germline V gene (reference sequence). The DNA of the CDR3 is TGTGCCAGCAGTTTGATTTTGCGTGATACGCAGTATTTT. This translates into CASSLILRDTQYF.

The chain combines TRBV4-1 with TRBJ1-3; tentative D call: TRBD1 (6 bases). Germline V lookup: CDR1 MGHRA, CDR2 YSYEKL. This CDR3 is built from 15 residues. The V end lost 0 bases, the J end lost 2 bases, and 8 bases lay between the germline ends. In nucleotides, the CDR3 is TGCGCCAGCAGCCAAGACAACAGGGCTGGAAACACCATATATTTT. Its translation: CASSQDNRAGNTIYF.

V gene TRBV5-1 combines with J gene TRBJ1-2; no definite D call. This CDR3 region has 16 residues. Per germline, CDR1 SGHRS and CDR2 YFSETQ. Trimming took off 0 bases at V and 0 bases at J, with 12 bases between the two ends. CDR3 region: CASSLDGLSSNYGYTF. In nucleotides, the CDR3 is TGCGCCAGCAGCTTGGACGGGCTTTCCTCTAACTATGGCTACACCTTC.

The chain has TRBV14 and TRBJ2-7; no clear D gene. V was cut by 5 bases and J by 4 bases, with 15 bases left in between. Germline CDR1 is SGHDN and CDR2 is FVKESK. CDR3 length: 14 amino acids. CDR3 amino acids: CASSETPSGYEQYF. The DNA of the CDR3 is TGTGCCAGCAGCGAAACACCCTCTGGGTACGAGCAGTACTTC. Full variable domain (missing parts from reference TRBV14 and TRBJ2-7): EAGVTQFPSHSVIEKGQTVTLRCDPISGHDNLYWYRRVMGKEIKFLLHFVKESKQDESGMPNNRFLAERTGGTYSTLKVQPAELEDSGVYFCASSETPSGYEQYFGPGTRLTVT.